The present entry profiles one T cell receptor (beta chain) with its context. Profiled with immunoSEQ multiplex PCR; TCRdb holds only in-frame clones, not every one. The repertoire has about 45,000 clones, approximately 65% of them found once; the top ten carry roughly a fifth. This entry is derived from a study of cytotoxic CD8 clonotypes in ibrutinib-treated CLL. This receptor was identified in a human donor with chronic lymphocytic leukemia. Sequencing was performed on PBMCs, taken after 24 months of ibrutinib treatment.

This CDR3 is CAWSVGTGIRRGYTF. CDR3 nucleotides: TGTGCCTGGAGTGTGGGGACAGGGATTCGTCGAGGCTACACCTTC. J is TRBJ1-2 and V is TRBV30; 9 nucleotides match TRBD1. Unmatched junction bases numbered 10, after V lost 0 bases and J lost 8 bases. CDR3 length: 15 amino acids. Germline V gene data show CDR1 as GTSNPN and CDR2 as SVGIG (reference sequence).